This T cell receptor beta chain was obtained from a study of blood T cell repertoires in COVID-19 (dated by TCRdb to the early 2020s). Regarding the complete study: Collaborator samples came from the United States, Italy and Spain and covered acute and convalescent phases of COVID-19. The sample metadata nearly always contained a de-identified subject ID, COVID-19 status, age in years and sex. Where HLA class I and class II types were available, the types were taken from metadata supplied by the sample provider, not from assay-based typing. Samples came from the ongoing ImmuneRACE study (first 160 participants) plus 1,254 subjects from 6 global collaborators. The dataset comprised deeply sampled blood TCRbeta repertoires from subjects exposed to, actively infected with, or recovered from COVID-19. The repertoires were released in a freely available public database meant as a resource for research on the immune response to SARS-CoV-2. The prospective study material was composed of cDNA or gDNA derived from T cells, B-cell-depleted T cells, or PBMCs.

The immunoSEQ Assay, a bias-controlled multiplex PCR, was used to amplify TCRbeta CDR3 regions from genomic DNA. On the study's bioinformatics: The number of nucleated cells in each sample was estimated from the amplification of reference gene primers within the assay. To quantify the absolute abundance of each unique TCRbeta CDR3 rearrangement, sequence reads were collapsed and filtered. For each sample, productive Simpson clonality was calculated as the square root of Simpson's diversity index across productive rearrangements. Drawn from immuneACCESS, this table holds only the in-frame rearrangements with V and J called that TCRdb kept. Clones are partly lost; checked studies trace under half to an unresolved V gene and leave the rest unexplained. Clone size and V and J calls were adopted from that table, with D and trimming inferred from the DNA. This sample lists 200,000 to 300,000 clones; approximately 78% were detected once. 9.5% to 15% of the sample is held by the ten biggest clonotypes.

What the study reported, not specific to this receptor: Clinical and demographic metadata were provided uncurated, with the amount varying by source and participant.

Each collaborating institution followed its own protocols to collect whole blood in K2EDTA tubes. Collaborator samples were shipped for TCRbeta analysis as frozen whole blood, isolated PBMCs, or DNA extracted from either sample type. Reading from cysteine to phenylalanine, the CDR3 counts 17 amino acids. Of the read, only the CDR3 DNA is kept; its 51 bases are in frame from base 1. V loses 0 bases of germline sequence and J loses 3 bases, and the interval between the two ends is 15 bases. CDR1 is given as SGHVS and CDR2 as FQNEAQ, both from the germline V gene. This clone was seen only a few times. The antigen it binds to is not known. Base qualities are not at hand, and no much larger clone is one base apart.

The sequence derives from a woman aged 55 to 70 with active or convalescent COVID-19. Sequencing was done on a sample of peripheral blood. The sequence is built from TRBV7-8 and TRBJ1-3, and possibly TRBD1, on 5 matching bases. The CDR3 region reads CASSLAGTVTGGNTIYF. The DNA is TGTGCCAGCAGCTTAGCGGGGACTGTGACTGGTGGAAACACCATATATTTT.